Described below is a single T cell receptor beta chain sequence and its context. Its antigen is currently unknown. The read terminates 3 residues before the CDR3 end, so the remaining end is supplied by the germline J gene. This sample is drawn from a study of T cells in women clearing cervical HPV infection. Study observations and caveats: Controls had more TRBV6-7 (about 0.16%) than cases (approximately 0.11%). CIN3+ cases had significantly higher TCR richness than controls; evenness did not differ.

MY09/MY11 PCR detected cervical HPV DNA; dot-blot assigned genotypes. Data came from immunoSEQ multiplex PCR; TCRdb stores just in-frame clones and leaves some out. Here the sample table reports about 39,000 clones. CDR1 and CDR2 from the germline V gene are LGHNA and YNFKEQ. With V trimmed by 3 bases and J by 0 bases, 11 bases remained unmatched. The CDR3 runs 18 residues. The chain is built from TRBV4-2 and TRBJ1-3, with 7 positions matching TRBD1. The sequence was collected from a woman between 18 and 70 years old with a cervical HPV16 infection that either progressed to CIN3+ or cleared (not recorded which). Sequencing was performed on blood buffy coat. The CDR3 reads CASSQLGGGTTSGNTIYF. CDR3 DNA, as far as it was read: TGTGCCAGCAGCCAGCTTGGAGGGGGCACTACCTCTGGAAACACC.